These T cell receptor beta chains were read from a single sample in a study of blood T cell repertoires in COVID-19. Sequencing was performed with immunoSEQ multiplex PCR; in TCRdb, only in-frame clones are kept and a portion is missing. The sample has some 97,000 clones, roughly 87% seen once. The material sequenced was peripheral blood. These receptors were collected from a young man in a cohort sampled during active COVID-19. Each CDR3 is given with its conserved first and last residue. Fields, in order: V gene, D gene, J gene, clone size, CDR3 protein, CDR3 DNA. D genes are given only for firm matches. A row's size may be missing; if present it is once, few, many or a size class.

v_call: TRBV7-3
d_call: TRBD1
j_call: TRBJ2-7
clone_size: -
cdr3_aa: CASSVARGGGYEQYF
cdr3_nt: TGTGCCAGCAGCGTCGCTCGAGGGGGCGGCTACGAGCAGTACTTC

v_call: TRBV7-8
d_call: TRBD1
j_call: TRBJ1-4
clone_size: -
cdr3_aa: CASSPRRQGENEKLFF
cdr3_nt: TGTGCCAGCAGCCCGCGCCGACAGGGGGAGAATGAAAAACTGTTTTTT

v_call: TRBV27
d_call: TRBD1
j_call: TRBJ1-6
clone_size: -
cdr3_aa: CASSFRRDRGQSPLHF
cdr3_nt: TGTGCCAGCAGTTTTCGCCGGGACAGGGGGCAATCACCCCTCCACTTT

v_call: TRBV11-2
d_call: -
j_call: TRBJ1-1
clone_size: -
cdr3_aa: CASSLVLPGTEAFF
cdr3_nt: TGTGCCAGCAGCTTAGTCCTTCCAGGGACTGAAGCTTTCTTT

v_call: TRBV20-1
d_call: -
j_call: TRBJ1-1
clone_size: -
cdr3_aa: CSATGAEAFF
cdr3_nt: TGCAGTGCTACGGGGGCTGAAGCTTTCTTT

v_call: TRBV28
d_call: -
j_call: TRBJ1-3
clone_size: -
cdr3_aa: CASSFGGTGNTIYF
cdr3_nt: TGTGCCAGCAGTTTCGGGGGGACTGGAAACACCATATATTTT

v_call: TRBV6-1
d_call: -
j_call: TRBJ1-5
clone_size: -
cdr3_aa: CASSDPGGLQPQHF
cdr3_nt: TGTGCCAGCAGTGATCCGGGAGGCCTGCAGCCCCAGCATTTT

v_call: TRBV4-2
d_call: TRBD2
j_call: TRBJ2-3
clone_size: -
cdr3_aa: CASSRISSSGGADTQYF
cdr3_nt: TGTGCCAGCAGCCGTATTTCCTCTAGCGGGGGGGCAGATACGCAGTATTTT

v_call: TRBV6-6
d_call: -
j_call: TRBJ2-1
clone_size: -
cdr3_aa: CASSYSDGGPYNEQFF
cdr3_nt: TGTGCCAGCAGTTACTCTGACGGGGGGCCCTACAATGAGCAGTTCTTC

v_call: TRBV2
d_call: TRBD1
j_call: TRBJ1-1
clone_size: -
cdr3_aa: CASSGQGALNTEAFF
cdr3_nt: TGTGCCAGCAGCGGGCAGGGGGCTTTGAACACTGAAGCTTTCTTT

v_call: TRBV14
d_call: -
j_call: TRBJ2-2
clone_size: -
cdr3_aa: CASSLQADGELFF
cdr3_nt: TGTGCCAGCAGCCTACAGGCGGACGGGGAGCTGTTTTTT

v_call: TRBV4-3
d_call: TRBD2
j_call: TRBJ2-2
clone_size: once
cdr3_aa: CASSPPTSGGWHTGELFF
cdr3_nt: TGCGCCAGCAGTCCACCAACTAGCGGGGGGTGGCACACCGGGGAGCTGTTTTTT

v_call: TRBV4-3
d_call: -
j_call: TRBJ2-1
clone_size: -
cdr3_aa: CASSQEDSLRSNEQFF
cdr3_nt: TGCGCCAGCAGCCAAGAGGACAGCCTGAGGTCCAATGAGCAGTTCTTC

v_call: TRBV3-1/TRBV3-2
d_call: TRBD1
j_call: TRBJ1-1
clone_size: -
cdr3_aa: CASSYRGNTEAFF
cdr3_nt: TGTGCCAGCAGCTACAGGGGGAACACTGAAGCTTTCTTT

v_call: TRBV5-1
d_call: -
j_call: TRBJ1-6
clone_size: -
cdr3_aa: CASSVRAGSSYNSPLHF
cdr3_nt: TGCGCCAGCAGCGTACGCGCGGGGAGCTCCTATAATTCACCCCTCCACTTT

v_call: TRBV21-1
d_call: -
j_call: TRBJ2-7
clone_size: -
cdr3_aa: CASSHRKSYEQYF
cdr3_nt: TGTGCCAGCTCCCACAGGAAATCCTACGAGCAGTACTTC

v_call: TRBV6-5
d_call: -
j_call: TRBJ1-1
clone_size: -
cdr3_aa: CASRRGGGTEAFF
cdr3_nt: TGTGCCAGCAGGAGGGGGGGTGGCACTGAAGCTTTCTTT

v_call: TRBV6-5
d_call: -
j_call: TRBJ1-1
clone_size: -
cdr3_aa: CASIPTAGLAEAFF
cdr3_nt: TGTGCCAGCATTCCAACGGCGGGGCTCGCTGAAGCTTTCTTT

v_call: TRBV6-6
d_call: TRBD1
j_call: TRBJ1-1
clone_size: -
cdr3_aa: CASSFRQGPPTEAFF
cdr3_nt: TGTGCCAGCAGTTTTCGACAGGGCCCCCCCACTGAAGCTTTCTTT

v_call: TRBV6-5
d_call: -
j_call: TRBJ2-7
clone_size: -
cdr3_aa: CASRRAYEQYF
cdr3_nt: TGTGCCAGCAGGAGGGCCTACGAGCAGTACTTC

v_call: TRBV30
d_call: -
j_call: TRBJ1-1
clone_size: -
cdr3_aa: CAWSVDRNTEAFF
cdr3_nt: TGTGCCTGGAGTGTAGATAGGAACACTGAAGCTTTCTTT

v_call: TRBV18
d_call: TRBD1
j_call: TRBJ1-6
clone_size: -
cdr3_aa: CASSGQGGYNSPLHF
cdr3_nt: TGTGCCAGCTCAGGACAGGGCGGGTATAATTCACCCCTCCACTTT

v_call: TRBV11-3
d_call: TRBD1
j_call: TRBJ2-7
clone_size: once
cdr3_aa: CASSLGTGGEQYF
cdr3_nt: TGTGCCAGCAGCCTCGGGACAGGGGGCGAGCAGTACTTC

v_call: TRBV7-9
d_call: -
j_call: TRBJ2-7
clone_size: -
cdr3_aa: CASGQSSQGLGYEQYF
cdr3_nt: TGTGCCAGCGGGCAATCAAGTCAGGGGCTCGGGTACGAGCAGTACTTC

v_call: TRBV5-6
d_call: -
j_call: TRBJ1-5
clone_size: -
cdr3_aa: CASSSGQRGNQPQHF
cdr3_nt: TGTGCCAGCAGCTCCGGACAGAGGGGGAATCAGCCCCAGCATTTT

v_call: TRBV18
d_call: -
j_call: TRBJ1-6
clone_size: -
cdr3_aa: CASSPKTEKTLHF
cdr3_nt: TGTGCCAGCTCACCAAAGACAGAAAAAACCCTCCACTTT

v_call: TRBV27
d_call: -
j_call: TRBJ2-7
clone_size: -
cdr3_aa: CASSLRWQGVIYEQYF
cdr3_nt: TGTGCCAGCAGTTTACGTTGGCAGGGTGTGATATACGAGCAGTACTTC

v_call: TRBV5-1
d_call: -
j_call: TRBJ1-6
clone_size: -
cdr3_aa: CASSLERGSPLHF
cdr3_nt: TGCGCCAGCAGCTTGGAAAGGGGTTCACCCCTCCACTTT

v_call: TRBV19
d_call: TRBD1
j_call: TRBJ1-2
clone_size: -
cdr3_aa: CASRDRDRAYGYTF
cdr3_nt: TGTGCCAGTAGGGACCGGGACAGGGCCTATGGCTACACCTTC

v_call: TRBV5-1
d_call: TRBD2
j_call: TRBJ2-2
clone_size: -
cdr3_aa: CASSEGLAGGGELFF
cdr3_nt: TGCGCCAGCAGCGAAGGACTAGCGGGCGGCGGGGAGCTGTTTTTT

v_call: TRBV7-2
d_call: -
j_call: TRBJ2-5
clone_size: -
cdr3_aa: CASSLPGVVTQYF
cdr3_nt: TGTGCCAGCAGCTTACCAGGGGTCGTGACCCAGTACTTC

v_call: TRBV19
d_call: TRBD1
j_call: TRBJ2-7
clone_size: -
cdr3_aa: CASSRGIYEQYF
cdr3_nt: TGTGCCAGTAGCAGGGGGATTTACGAGCAGTACTTC

v_call: TRBV2
d_call: -
j_call: TRBJ1-6
clone_size: -
cdr3_aa: CASSTQGPKLNSPLHF
cdr3_nt: TGTGCCAGCAGTACACAGGGACCTAAGCTTAATTCACCCCTCCACTTT

v_call: TRBV7-2
d_call: -
j_call: TRBJ2-7
clone_size: -
cdr3_aa: CASSLGSEPYEQYF
cdr3_nt: TGTGCCAGCAGCTTAGGATCCGAGCCTTACGAGCAGTACTTC

v_call: TRBV19
d_call: -
j_call: TRBJ1-2
clone_size: -
cdr3_aa: CASRTPQGGNYGYTF
cdr3_nt: TGTGCCAGTAGGACTCCTCAGGGTGGTAACTATGGCTACACCTTC

v_call: TRBV13
d_call: -
j_call: TRBJ1-3
clone_size: -
cdr3_aa: CASSSAGESGNTIYF
cdr3_nt: TGTGCCAGCAGCTCCGCAGGGGAATCCGGAAACACCATATATTTT

v_call: TRBV5-1
d_call: -
j_call: TRBJ2-7
clone_size: few
cdr3_aa: CASSFAGKSSYEQYF
cdr3_nt: TGCGCCAGCAGCTTTGCAGGGAAATCTTCCTACGAGCAGTACTTC

v_call: TRBV30
d_call: TRBD1
j_call: TRBJ2-7
clone_size: -
cdr3_aa: CAWSYGTGPYEQYF
cdr3_nt: TGTGCCTGGAGCTACGGGACAGGTCCCTACGAGCAGTACTTC

v_call: TRBV12-5
d_call: -
j_call: TRBJ1-4
clone_size: -
cdr3_aa: CASGLVGGPTEKLFF
cdr3_nt: TGTGCTAGTGGTTTGGTAGGAGGGCCCACTGAAAAACTGTTTTTT

v_call: TRBV7-2
d_call: TRBD2
j_call: TRBJ2-3
clone_size: -
cdr3_aa: CASSLVPSGGATDTQYF
cdr3_nt: TGTGCCAGCAGCTTAGTTCCAAGCGGGGGGGCGACAGATACGCAGTATTTT

v_call: TRBV5-1
d_call: -
j_call: TRBJ1-2
clone_size: -
cdr3_aa: CASSLASNNYGYTF
cdr3_nt: TGCGCCAGCAGCTTGGCCTCTAACAACTATGGCTACACCTTC

v_call: TRBV18
d_call: -
j_call: TRBJ1-1
clone_size: -
cdr3_aa: CASSPRGEGTEAFF
cdr3_nt: TGTGCCAGCTCACCACGGGGGGAGGGCACTGAAGCTTTCTTT

v_call: TRBV6-5
d_call: -
j_call: TRBJ1-1
clone_size: -
cdr3_aa: CASSYRQRDTEAFF
cdr3_nt: TGTGCCAGCAGTTATAGACAGCGAGACACTGAAGCTTTCTTT

v_call: TRBV9
d_call: -
j_call: TRBJ1-4
clone_size: -
cdr3_aa: CASSGGGEKLFF
cdr3_nt: TGTGCCAGCAGCGGAGGTGGAGAAAAACTGTTTTTT

v_call: TRBV30
d_call: TRBD1
j_call: TRBJ2-4
clone_size: -
cdr3_aa: CAWSGTGRNIQYF
cdr3_nt: TGTGCCTGGAGTGGGACAGGGAGAAACATTCAGTACTTC

v_call: TRBV5-8
d_call: -
j_call: TRBJ2-7
clone_size: -
cdr3_aa: CASSLSQGPYEQYF
cdr3_nt: TGTGCCAGCAGCTTGTCGCAGGGCCCCTACGAGCAGTACTTC

v_call: TRBV6-6
d_call: -
j_call: TRBJ2-7
clone_size: few
cdr3_aa: CASSYSASSYEQYF
cdr3_nt: TGTGCCAGCAGTTACTCCGCCAGCTCCTACGAGCAGTACTTC

v_call: TRBV19
d_call: -
j_call: TRBJ1-5
clone_size: -
cdr3_aa: CASSPFEGDYWGNQPQHF
cdr3_nt: TGTGCCAGTAGTCCCTTTGAAGGGGATTATTGGGGCAATCAGCCCCAGCATTTT

v_call: TRBV6-5
d_call: TRBD1
j_call: TRBJ1-1
clone_size: -
cdr3_aa: CASKGQGNTEAFF
cdr3_nt: TGTGCCAGCAAGGGACAGGGGAACACTGAAGCTTTCTTT

v_call: TRBV7-9
d_call: TRBD2
j_call: TRBJ2-1
clone_size: -
cdr3_aa: CASSFTGASGVGDEQFF
cdr3_nt: TGTGCCAGCAGCTTTACGGGGGCTAGCGGGGTGGGAGATGAGCAGTTCTTC

v_call: TRBV5-6
d_call: -
j_call: TRBJ2-5
clone_size: -
cdr3_aa: CASSLPGRETQYF
cdr3_nt: TGTGCCAGCAGCTTGCCAGGCAGGGAGACCCAGTACTTC

v_call: TRBV5-1
d_call: TRBD1
j_call: TRBJ2-3
clone_size: -
cdr3_aa: CASSLGTGPTSTDTQYF
cdr3_nt: TGCGCCAGCAGCTTGGGGACAGGGCCAACTAGCACAGATACGCAGTATTTT

v_call: TRBV2
d_call: TRBD2
j_call: TRBJ2-2
clone_size: -
cdr3_aa: CASGLAGLRGGELFF
cdr3_nt: TGTGCCAGTGGGCTAGCGGGTCTACGGGGCGGGGAGCTGTTTTTT

v_call: TRBV20-1
d_call: -
j_call: TRBJ1-1
clone_size: once
cdr3_aa: CSAEDRDQAFF
cdr3_nt: TGCAGTGCTGAAGACAGAGACCAAGCTTTCTTT

v_call: TRBV5-8
d_call: TRBD2
j_call: TRBJ2-3
clone_size: -
cdr3_aa: CASSFGSGEVTDTQYF
cdr3_nt: TGTGCCAGCAGCTTTGGTAGCGGGGAGGTCACAGATACGCAGTATTTT

v_call: TRBV19
d_call: -
j_call: TRBJ2-3
clone_size: -
cdr3_aa: CASSMRGRATTDTQYF
cdr3_nt: TGTGCCAGTAGTATGCGGGGACGCGCTACAACAGATACGCAGTATTTT

v_call: TRBV2
d_call: TRBD2
j_call: TRBJ2-3
clone_size: -
cdr3_aa: CASSGGLAGGDTQYF
cdr3_nt: TGTGCCAGCAGTGGAGGACTAGCGGGTGGAGATACGCAGTATTTT